One sample yielded the 21 T cell receptor beta chains listed below, sequenced in a study of CD8 T cells in Susac syndrome (dated by TCRdb to about 2019). Libraries were built with the immunoSEQ multiplex PCR assay. RNA was extracted using the RNeasy kit, and about 0.45 to 1 ug of the RNA was reverse transcribed with random hexamers. The public reads were quality trimmed at Q25 with fastp and then assembled into clones with MiXCR by TCRdb, keeping productive beta chains. Rows with a matching CDR3 protein are joined into one entry that keeps the most common DNA and genes. The sample has about 290,000 distinct CDR3 sequences on record, roughly 85% of them singletons. Approximately 0.2% of the sample rests with the top ten. The specimen sequenced was CD8+ T cells from PBMCs. The receptors originated from a human donor with multiple sclerosis.

This clonotype showed up just a few times. The chain is built from TRBV4-3 and TRBJ2-7, with D unresolved. The CDR3 is 18 amino acids. Germline CDR1 reads LGHNA; CDR2 reads YSLEER. V lost 0 bases, J lost 0 bases, and 18 bases lay in between. CDR3: CASSQDSLASSSSYEQYF. CDR3 nucleotides: TGCGCCAGCAGCCAAGATAGTTTGGCCAGCAGTAGCTCCTACGAGCAGTACTTC.

The chain links TRBV4-2 to TRBJ2-3; D might be TRBD2 (7 bases). V was shortened by 7 bases and J by 0 bases, with 20 bases between the two germline ends. The CDR3 extends over 17 amino acids. The V gene's germline CDR1 is LGHNA and CDR2 YNFKEQ. This chain's CDR3 is CASNTGSSGTSTDTQYF. CDR3 in DNA: TGTGCCAGCAACACAGGGTCTAGCGGAACTAGCACAGATACGCAGTATTTT.

The genes are TRBV28 and TRBJ2-7, with D hard to call. Germline loops: CDR1 MDHEN, CDR2 SYDVKM. CDR3 length equals 15 residues. Between the trimmed V and J ends, which lost 3 bases and 4 bases, there was a span of 16 bases. The CDR3 loop reads CASSFNSLLRYEQYF. CDR3 nucleotides: TGTGCCAGCAGTTTTAACAGTCTGCTGAGGTACGAGCAGTACTTC.

The gene calls are TRBV9 and TRBJ2-1; 8 nucleotides line up with TRBD2. Losses at the gene ends were 4 bases for V and 4 bases for J; bases not matched to a gene: 7. Per germline, CDR1 SGDLS and CDR2 YYNGEE. The CDR3 is 15 amino acids. CDR3 bases: TGTGCCAGCAGCCAGGAGACTAGCGCATACAATGAGCAGTTCTTC. Protein: CASSQETSAYNEQFF. Full variable domain (outside the CDR3, taken from reference TRBV9 and TRBJ2-1): DSGVTQTPKHLITATGQRVTLRCSPRSGDLSVYWYQQSLDQGLQFLIQYYNGEERAKGNILERFSAQQFPDLHSELNLSSLELGDSALYFCASSQETSAYNEQFFGPGTRLTVL.

This chain joins TRBV7-2 and TRBJ2-1; 7 nucleotides align to TRBD2. The CDR3 is made up of 18 amino acids. CDR1 is SGHTA and CDR2 is FQGNSA in the germline V gene. V was pared by 2 bases and J by 0 bases, with 10 bases of the junction left unmatched. The DNA of the CDR3 is TGTGCCAGCAGCTTAATGGCTAGCGGAAAGAGCTCCTACAATGAGCAGTTCTTC. Its translation: CASSLMASGKSSYNEQFF.

This chain joins TRBV12-3 or TRBV12-4 and TRBJ2-1; 9 bases map to TRBD2. Germline trimming cut 4 bases from V and 4 bases from J; bases unmatched to any gene: 5. The CDR3 contains 15 residues. The CDR3 region is CASSWAGGTYNEQFF. The CDR3 DNA is TGTGCCAGCAGTTGGGCGGGAGGGACGTACAATGAGCAGTTCTTC.

The rearrangement joins TRBV19 to TRBJ2-2; 8 positions match TRBD2. The germline CDR1 and CDR2 sequences are LNHDA and SQIVND (reference sequence). With 3 bases clipped from V and 5 bases from J, the junction kept 5 bases outside the gene matches. The CDR3 extends over 15 amino acids. The CDR3 reads CASSITGGPTGELFF. The CDR3 DNA is TGTGCCAGTAGTATCACGGGAGGGCCGACCGGGGAGCTGTTTTTT.

The chain couples TRBV11-2 to TRBJ2-7, with TRBD2 identical over 11 bases. In germline, CDR1 is SGHAT, CDR2 FQNNGV. The CDR3 contains 16 residues. Trimming cost V 2 bases and J 5 bases; bases outside gene matches: 8. The CDR3 here is CASSLPVAGGPDEQYF. In DNA form, the CDR3 reads TGTGCCAGCAGCTTACCGGTAGCGGGAGGGCCTGACGAGCAGTACTTC.

This chain links TRBV29-1 with TRBJ2-1; D is perhaps TRBD2 (6 bases). The CDR3 contains 13 residues. V gave up 4 bases and J gave up 2 bases, with 9 bases separating them. CDR1 is SQVTM and CDR2 is ANQGSEA in the germline V gene. The CDR3 nucleotides read TGCAGCGTTGCGGGGGAAGCCTACAATGAGCAGTTCTTC. Protein sequence: CSVAGEAYNEQFF.

V usage is TRBV7-3 and J usage is TRBJ2-7, with TRBD2 identical over 9 bases. V was clipped by 0 bases and J by 3 bases; unmatched bases: 0. Germline CDR1 SGHTA, CDR2 FQGTGA. The CDR3 is made up of 14 amino acids. CDR3 region: CASSLTRGGYEQYF. Written as DNA, the CDR3 is TGTGCCAGCAGCTTAACGCGGGGGGGCTACGAGCAGTACTTC.

The gene calls are TRBV6-6 and TRBJ2-1, with D possibly being TRBD1 (5 bases). This CDR3 has 14 residues. The germline V gene encodes CDR1 MNHNY and CDR2 SVGAGI (reference sequence). Trimming took off 8 bases at V and 6 bases at J, with 17 bases between the two ends. CDR3 region: CASGTHQTVNEQFF. The CDR3 bases are TGTGCCAGCGGAACACATCAGACAGTCAATGAGCAGTTCTTC.

This clonotype showed up just a few times. The rearrangement links TRBV6-5 to TRBJ2-7; 7 nucleotides line up with TRBD2. The CDR3 has 15 amino acids. Per the germline V gene, CDR1 is MNHEY and CDR2 is SVGAGI. With V trimmed by 2 bases and J by 0 bases, 4 bases remained unmatched. CDR3 loop: CASSYGGGGSYEQYF. DNA for the CDR3: TGTGCCAGCAGTTACGGCGGGGGTGGCTCCTACGAGCAGTACTTC.

Concerning this clonotype: One junction end disagrees with the germline gene, perhaps due to a read error. The rearrangement joins TRBV7-2 to TRBJ2-5; D remains unclear. Germline V lookup: CDR1 SGHTA, CDR2 FQGNSA. The CDR3 has 17 amino acids. CDR3 nucleotide sequence: TGTGCCAGCACCTTATTAGGGTCCGGATGGGACCAAGAGACCCAGTACTTC. Residues: CASTLLGSGWDQETQYF.

This sequence joins TRBV12-3 or TRBV12-4 and TRBJ2-7; a possible D gene is TRBD2 (5 bases). The CDR3 is 14 amino acids. Trimming left V 1 base short and J 5 bases short, with 12 bases between. CDR3 DNA: TGTGCCAGCAGTTTAGAGCGGCTGCTTGACGAGCAGTACTTC. This gives the protein CASSLERLLDEQYF.

J is TRBJ1-2 and V is TRBV19; D might be TRBD1 (5 bases). CDR1 and CDR2 from the germline V gene are LNHDA and SQIVND (reference sequence). V was shortened by 3 bases and J by 4 bases, with 9 bases between the two germline ends. CDR3 size: 13 residues. The CDR3, as DNA: TGTGCCAGTAGTATCAGGGACGGCTATGGCTACACCTTC. Protein product: CASSIRDGYGYTF.

The chain combines TRBV4-1 with TRBJ2-3; 9 bases match TRBD2. V lost 1 base and J lost 4; bases outside the gene matches: 6. Germline V gives CDR1 MGHRA, CDR2 YSYEKL. This CDR3 has 16 amino acids. The CDR3 DNA is TGCGCCAGCAGCCAAGTCCCTAGCGGGAACCCAGATACGCAGTATTTT. Translated: CASSQVPSGNPDTQYF.

The rearrangement uses TRBV20-1 and TRBJ2-1; 12 nucleotides line up with TRBD2. This CDR3 is built from 17 residues. Germline CDR1 is DFQATT and CDR2 is SNEGSKA (reference sequence). The ends lost 1 base at V and 2 bases at J; junction bases unmatched: 6. CDR3 DNA: TGCAGTGCTAGAGGGCTACTAGCGGGAGGTGCCTACAATGAGCAGTTCTTC. It specifies CSARGLLAGGAYNEQFF.

The count of this clonotype is one. The gene calls are TRBV5-6 and TRBJ1-1; D remains unclear. The ends were cut back, 1 base at V and 2 bases at J, with 6 bases in the middle. The CDR3 has 13 residues. The V gene's germline CDR1 is SGHDT and CDR2 YYEEEE. The CDR3 DNA reads TGTGCCAGCAGCTTGATGGGTAACACTGAAGCTTTCTTT. Residues: CASSLMGNTEAFF.

This chain uses TRBV2 with TRBJ2-3; 11 bases match TRBD2. The CDR3 is 19 residues long. CDR1 is SNHLY and CDR2 is FYNNEI in the germline V gene. Trimming at V came to 4 bases and at J to 0 bases, leaving 12 bases not matched to a gene. The CDR3 reads CASSVPSGRFDFSTDTQYF. The CDR3 coding sequence is TGTGCCAGCAGTGTCCCTAGCGGGAGGTTCGATTTTAGCACAGATACGCAGTATTTT.

In DNA, the CDR3 is TGTGCCAGTAGTATCATGTCGTTCGCGAACACCGGGGAGCTGTTTTTT. Amino acid sequence: CASSIMSFANTGELFF. The chain carries TRBV19 and TRBJ2-2; the D is unclear. Germline V gives CDR1 LNHDA, CDR2 SQIVND (reference sequence). V shed 3 bases and J shed 0 bases, with 11 bases lying between them. CDR3 size: 16 residues.

The chain couples TRBV24-1 to TRBJ1-2; 11 bases map to TRBD1. This CDR3 is 18 amino acids long. Germline CDR1 KGHDR, CDR2 SFDVKD. Trimming took 0 bases from V and 3 from J; bases not matched to a gene: 8. In nucleotides, the CDR3 is TGTGCCACCAGTGATTTGCCGGGACAGGGGGGTTCGTACTATGGCTACACCTTC. Its translation: CATSDLPGQGGSYYGYTF.